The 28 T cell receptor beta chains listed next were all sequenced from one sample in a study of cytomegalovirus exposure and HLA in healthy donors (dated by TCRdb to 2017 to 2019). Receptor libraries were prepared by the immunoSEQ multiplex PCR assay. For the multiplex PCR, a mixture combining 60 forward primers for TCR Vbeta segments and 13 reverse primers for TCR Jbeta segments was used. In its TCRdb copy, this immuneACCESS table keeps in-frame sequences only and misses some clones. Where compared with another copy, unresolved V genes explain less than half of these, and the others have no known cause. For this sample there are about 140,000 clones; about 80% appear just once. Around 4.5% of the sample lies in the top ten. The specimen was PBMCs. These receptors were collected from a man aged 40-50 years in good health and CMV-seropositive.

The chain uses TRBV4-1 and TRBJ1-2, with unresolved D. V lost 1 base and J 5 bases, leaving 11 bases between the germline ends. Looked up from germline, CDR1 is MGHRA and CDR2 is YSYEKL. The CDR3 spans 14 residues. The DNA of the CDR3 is TGCGCCAGCAGCCAAGCAACATCGCTTTATGGCTACACCTTC. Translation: CASSQATSLYGYTF.

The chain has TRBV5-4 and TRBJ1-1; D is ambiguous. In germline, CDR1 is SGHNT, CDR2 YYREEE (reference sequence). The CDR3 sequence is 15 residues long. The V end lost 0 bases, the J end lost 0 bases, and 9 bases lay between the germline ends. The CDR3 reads CASSLANGMNTEAFF. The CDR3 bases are TGTGCCAGCAGCTTGGCCAACGGGATGAACACTGAAGCTTTCTTT.

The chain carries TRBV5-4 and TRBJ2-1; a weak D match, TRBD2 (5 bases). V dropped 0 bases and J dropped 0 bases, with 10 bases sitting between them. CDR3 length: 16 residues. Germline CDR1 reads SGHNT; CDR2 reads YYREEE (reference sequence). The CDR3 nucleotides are TGTGCCAGCAGCTTGGGAGACGGGAACTCCTACAATGAGCAGTTCTTC. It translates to CASSLGDGNSYNEQFF.

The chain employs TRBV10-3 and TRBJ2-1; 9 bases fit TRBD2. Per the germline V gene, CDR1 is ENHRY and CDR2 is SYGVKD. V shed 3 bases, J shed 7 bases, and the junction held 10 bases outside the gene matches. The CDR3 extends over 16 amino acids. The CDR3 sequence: CAISEGLASGENEQFF. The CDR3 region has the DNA TGTGCCATCAGTGAAGGTTTAGCTAGCGGGGAAAATGAGCAGTTCTTC.

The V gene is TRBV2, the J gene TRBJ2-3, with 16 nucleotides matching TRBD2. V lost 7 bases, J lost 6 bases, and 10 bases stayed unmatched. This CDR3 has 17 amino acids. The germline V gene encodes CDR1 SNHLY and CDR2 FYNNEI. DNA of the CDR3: TGTGCCAGCATTAACCCGGGACTAGCGGGGGGGCCTGATACGCAGTATTTT. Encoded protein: CASINPGLAGGPDTQYF.

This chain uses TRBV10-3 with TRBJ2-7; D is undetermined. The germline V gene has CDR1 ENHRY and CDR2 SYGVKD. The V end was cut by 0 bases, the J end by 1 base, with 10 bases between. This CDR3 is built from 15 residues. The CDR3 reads CAISESAGGSYEQYF. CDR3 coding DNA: TGTGCCATCAGTGAGTCGGCCGGCGGTTCCTACGAGCAGTACTTC.

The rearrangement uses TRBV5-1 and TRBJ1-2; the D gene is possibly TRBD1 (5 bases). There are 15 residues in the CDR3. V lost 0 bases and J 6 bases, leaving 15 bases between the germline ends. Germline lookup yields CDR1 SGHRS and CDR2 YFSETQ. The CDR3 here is CASSLEPGGGNGYTF. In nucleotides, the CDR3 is TGCGCCAGCAGCTTGGAACCGGGGGGGGGTAATGGCTACACCTTC.

In DNA, the CDR3 is TGTGCCAGCAGCCAAGGGACTAGCGGGCTTAACACCGGGGAGCTGTTTTTT. It is translated as CASSQGTSGLNTGELFF. The chain combines TRBV7-3 with TRBJ2-2; 12 positions match TRBD2. V trimming: 5 bases; J trimming: 2 bases; junction bases outside the gene matches: 6. The CDR3 covers 17 residues. The germline V gene has CDR1 SGHTA and CDR2 FQGTGA.

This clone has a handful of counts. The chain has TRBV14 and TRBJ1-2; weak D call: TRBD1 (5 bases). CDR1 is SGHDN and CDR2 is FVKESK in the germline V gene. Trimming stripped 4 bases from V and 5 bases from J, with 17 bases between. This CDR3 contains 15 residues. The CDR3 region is CASSPGPPEGYGYTF. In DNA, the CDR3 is TGTGCCAGCAGCCCGGGACCCCCGGAGGGATATGGCTACACCTTC.

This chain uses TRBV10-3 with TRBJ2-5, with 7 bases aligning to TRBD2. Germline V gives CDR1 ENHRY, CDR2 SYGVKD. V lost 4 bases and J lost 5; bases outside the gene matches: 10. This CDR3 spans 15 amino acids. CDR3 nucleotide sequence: TGTGCCATCAGTGTCGTTCTTGGGCGGGAGGAGACCCAGTACTTC. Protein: CAISVVLGREETQYF.

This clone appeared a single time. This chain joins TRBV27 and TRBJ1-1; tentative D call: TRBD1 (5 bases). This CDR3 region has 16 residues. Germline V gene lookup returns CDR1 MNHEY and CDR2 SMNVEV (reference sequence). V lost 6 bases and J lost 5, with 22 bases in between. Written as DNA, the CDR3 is TGTGCCAGCAGCCCACGGGGAATTACGGGGGTTACTGAAGCTTTCTTT. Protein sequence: CASSPRGITGVTEAFF.

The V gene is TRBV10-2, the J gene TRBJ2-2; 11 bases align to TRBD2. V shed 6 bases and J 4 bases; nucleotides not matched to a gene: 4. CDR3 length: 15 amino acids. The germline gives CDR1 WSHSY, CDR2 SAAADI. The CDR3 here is CASREGTSGTGELFF. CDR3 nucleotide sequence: TGCGCCAGCAGGGAGGGGACTAGCGGCACCGGGGAGCTGTTTTTT.

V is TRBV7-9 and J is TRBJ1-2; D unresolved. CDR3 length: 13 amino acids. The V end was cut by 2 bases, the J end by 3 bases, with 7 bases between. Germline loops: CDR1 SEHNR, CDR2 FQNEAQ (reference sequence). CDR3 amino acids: CASSLREDYGYTF. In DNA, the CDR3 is TGTGCCAGCAGCTTACGGGAAGACTATGGCTACACCTTC. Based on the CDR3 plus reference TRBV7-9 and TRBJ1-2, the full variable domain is DTGVSQNPRHKITKRGQNVTFRCDPISEHNRLYWYRQTLGQGPEFLTYFQNEAQLEKSRLLSDRFSAERPKGSFSTLEIQRTEQGDSAMYLCASSLREDYGYTFGSGTRLTVV.

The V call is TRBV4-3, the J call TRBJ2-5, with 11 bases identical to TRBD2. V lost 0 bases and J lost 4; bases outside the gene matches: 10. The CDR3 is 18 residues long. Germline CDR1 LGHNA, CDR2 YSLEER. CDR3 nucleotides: TGCGCCAGCAGCCAAGATAGGAATAGCGGGGGGGAAGGAGAGACCCAGTACTTC. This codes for CASSQDRNSGGEGETQYF.

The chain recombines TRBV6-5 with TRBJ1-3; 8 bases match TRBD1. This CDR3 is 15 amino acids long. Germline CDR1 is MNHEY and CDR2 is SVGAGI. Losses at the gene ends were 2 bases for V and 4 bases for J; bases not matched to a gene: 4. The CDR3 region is CASSYQGAGGNTIYF. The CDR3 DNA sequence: TGTGCCAGCAGTTACCAGGGGGCTGGAGGAAACACCATATATTTT.

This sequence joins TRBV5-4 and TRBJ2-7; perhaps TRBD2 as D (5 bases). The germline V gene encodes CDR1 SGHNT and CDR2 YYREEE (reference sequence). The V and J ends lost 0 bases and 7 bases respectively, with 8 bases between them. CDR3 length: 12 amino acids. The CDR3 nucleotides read TGTGCCAGCAGCTTGGGGACGGGGGAGCAGTACTTC. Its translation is CASSLGTGEQYF.

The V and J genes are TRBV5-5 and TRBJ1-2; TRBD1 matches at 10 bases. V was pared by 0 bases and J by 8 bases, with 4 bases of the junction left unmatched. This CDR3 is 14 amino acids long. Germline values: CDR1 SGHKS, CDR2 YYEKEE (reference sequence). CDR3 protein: CASSLGQGAGGYTF. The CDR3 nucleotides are TGTGCCAGCAGCTTGGGACAGGGGGCCGGCGGCTACACCTTC.

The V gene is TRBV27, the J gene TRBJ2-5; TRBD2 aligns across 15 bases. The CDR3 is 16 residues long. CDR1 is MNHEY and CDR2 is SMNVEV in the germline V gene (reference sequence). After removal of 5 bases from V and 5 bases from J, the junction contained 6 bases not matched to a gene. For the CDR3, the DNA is TGTGCCAGCAGTCCCGGACTAGCGGGAGGGCCGGAGACCCAGTACTTC. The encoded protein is CASSPGLAGGPETQYF.

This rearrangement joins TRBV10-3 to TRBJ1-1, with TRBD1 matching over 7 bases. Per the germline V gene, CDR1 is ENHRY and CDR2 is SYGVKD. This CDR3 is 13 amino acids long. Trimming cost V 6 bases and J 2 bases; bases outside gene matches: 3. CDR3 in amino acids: CAIRGTANTEAFF. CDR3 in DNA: TGTGCCATCAGGGGGACAGCTAACACTGAAGCTTTCTTT.

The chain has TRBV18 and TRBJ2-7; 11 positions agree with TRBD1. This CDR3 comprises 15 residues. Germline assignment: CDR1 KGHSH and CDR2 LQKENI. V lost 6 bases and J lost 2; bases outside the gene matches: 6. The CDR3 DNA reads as TGTGCCAGCTCCATTCCGGGACAGGGGGCCTACGAGCAGTACTTC. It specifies CASSIPGQGAYEQYF.

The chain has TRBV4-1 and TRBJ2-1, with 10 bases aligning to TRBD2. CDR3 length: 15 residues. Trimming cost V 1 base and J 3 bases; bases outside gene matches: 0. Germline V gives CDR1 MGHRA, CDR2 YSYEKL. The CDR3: CASSQGTSGYNEQFF. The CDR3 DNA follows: TGCGCCAGCAGCCAAGGGACTAGCGGCTACAATGAGCAGTTCTTC.

The CDR3 here is CASSAGNSYGYTF. In nucleotides, the CDR3 is TGTGCCAGCAGCGCGGGAAACAGTTATGGCTACACCTTC. The V call is TRBV27, the J call TRBJ1-2, with D unclear. V lost 6 bases and J lost 5, with 13 bases in between. The CDR3 has 13 residues. Germline V gives CDR1 MNHEY, CDR2 SMNVEV (reference sequence).

The CDR3 is CASRSDRVREQYF. DNA of the CDR3: TGTGCCAGCAGATCTGACAGGGTTAGGGAGCAGTACTTC. V usage is TRBV7-6 and J usage is TRBJ2-7, with 7 bases that match TRBD1. The CDR3 sequence is 13 residues long. Germline CDR1 SGHVS, CDR2 FNYEAQ. J was trimmed by 7 bases and V by 6 bases; bases with no gene match: 9.

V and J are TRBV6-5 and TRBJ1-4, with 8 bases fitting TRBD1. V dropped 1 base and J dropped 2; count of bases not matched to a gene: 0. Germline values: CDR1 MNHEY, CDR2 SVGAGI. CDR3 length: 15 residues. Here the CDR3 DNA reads TGTGCCAGCAGTTACTACAGGGGGACTAATGAAAAACTGTTTTTT. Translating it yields CASSYYRGTNEKLFF.

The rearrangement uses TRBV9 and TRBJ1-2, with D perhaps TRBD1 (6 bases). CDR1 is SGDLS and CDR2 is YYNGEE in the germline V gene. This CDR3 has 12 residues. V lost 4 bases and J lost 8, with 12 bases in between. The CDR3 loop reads CASSLGDKGYTF. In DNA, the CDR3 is TGTGCCAGCAGCCTGGGGGACAAAGGCTACACCTTC. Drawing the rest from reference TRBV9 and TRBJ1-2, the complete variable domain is DSGVTQTPKHLITATGQRVTLRCSPRSGDLSVYWYQQSLDQGLQFLIQYYNGEERAKGNILERFSAQQFPDLHSELNLSSLELGDSALYFCASSLGDKGYTFGSGTRLTVV.

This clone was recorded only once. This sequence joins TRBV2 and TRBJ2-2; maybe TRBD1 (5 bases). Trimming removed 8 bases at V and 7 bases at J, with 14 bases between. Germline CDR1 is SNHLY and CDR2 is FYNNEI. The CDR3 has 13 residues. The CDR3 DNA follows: TGTGCCAGCTCCAAGGACACCTACGGGGAGCTGTTTTTT. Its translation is CASSKDTYGELFF.

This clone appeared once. CDR3 nucleotides: TGCGCCAGCAGCCGCGCCGGGGGGTTCGAAGAAAAACTGTTTTTT. Its protein is CASSRAGGFEEKLFF. This chain joins TRBV5-1 and TRBJ1-4; weak D call: TRBD1 (5 bases). The germline gives CDR1 SGHRS, CDR2 YFSETQ. The CDR3 covers 15 residues. Trimming cost V 4 bases and J 8 bases, with 18 bases left between them. Variable domain in full (rest from reference TRBV5-1 and TRBJ1-4): KAGVTQTPRYLIKTRGQQVTLSCSPISGHRSVSWYQQTPGQGLQFLFEYFSETQRNKGNFPGRFSGRQFSNSRSEMNVSTLELGDSALYLCASSRAGGFEEKLFFGSGTQLSVL.

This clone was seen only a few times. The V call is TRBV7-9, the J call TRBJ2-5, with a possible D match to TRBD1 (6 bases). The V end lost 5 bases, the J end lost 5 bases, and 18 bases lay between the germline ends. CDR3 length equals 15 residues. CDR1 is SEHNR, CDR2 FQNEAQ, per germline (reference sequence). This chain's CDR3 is CASSQTATGGETQYF. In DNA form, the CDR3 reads TGTGCCAGCAGCCAAACGGCGACAGGCGGCGAGACCCAGTACTTC.